The rows below give T cell receptor beta chains drawn from one sample of a study of T cells in Graves' hyperthyroidism and ophthalmopathy. TCRdb called the multiplex PCR reads again in MiXCR, with one record for every CDR3 protein. The table shows approximately 360,000 distinct CDR3 sequences, with approximately 25% occurring only once. The material sequenced was blood. These receptors were collected from a man over 45 with Graves' hyperthyroidism. Each CDR3 is given without its conserved first and last residue. Fields, in order: V gene, J gene, CDR3 protein.

V: TRBV6-9
J: TRBJ2-1
CDR3: ASSYLAGSYNEQF

V: TRBV28
J: TRBJ2-2
CDR3: ASSPPGSGNTGELF

V: TRBV29-1
J: TRBJ2-3
CDR3: SVEGHPLGTDTQY

V: TRBV28
J: TRBJ1-2
CDR3: ASSLGASGYT

V: TRBV7-8
J: TRBJ1-3
CDR3: ASSLKAGPTGNTIY

V: TRBV12-3/TRBV12-4
J: TRBJ2-1
CDR3: ASSQRVGEQF

V: TRBV7-9
J: TRBJ2-1
CDR3: ASSSSTSDIWYEQF

V: TRBV5-4
J: TRBJ2-7
CDR3: ASSFDTITYEQY

V: TRBV7-3
J: TRBJ2-1
CDR3: ASSLATYNEQF

V: TRBV6-2/TRBV6-3
J: TRBJ2-5
CDR3: ASGEQAGETQY

V: TRBV7-9
J: TRBJ2-7
CDR3: ASSLMGGGAEQY

V: TRBV24-1
J: TRBJ2-7
CDR3: ATSDPGRGAYEQY

V: TRBV12-3/TRBV12-4
J: TRBJ2-6
CDR3: ASGLVLASGANVLT

V: TRBV7-2
J: TRBJ2-1
CDR3: ASSLGFASDYNEQF

V: TRBV6-1
J: TRBJ1-1
CDR3: ASRPGTVFEAF

V: TRBV5-1
J: TRBJ2-3
CDR3: ASSLADGDTQY

V: TRBV7-2
J: TRBJ2-2
CDR3: ASSLASYRTLTGELF

V: TRBV29-1
J: TRBJ1-1
CDR3: SVDGRGDGTEAF

V: TRBV6-1
J: TRBJ2-5
CDR3: ASSIQGRETQY

V: TRBV20-1
J: TRBJ1-1
CDR3: SARGGGGGHTEAF